The 10 T cell receptor beta chains reported below all come from one sample, sequenced in a study of blood T cell repertoires in COVID-19. TCRdb keeps only in-frame clones here, not all; method: immunoSEQ multiplex PCR. The top ten clones hold 6.5% to 9% of a sample with 200,000 to 250,000 clones, about 80% of them seen once. Material for sequencing was peripheral blood. These receptor sequences come from a woman aged 45-59 years with acute or convalescent COVID-19.

The rearrangement links TRBV12-3 or TRBV12-4 to TRBJ2-7; TRBD1 agrees at 7 bases. The CDR3 spans 13 residues. With 6 bases clipped from V and 6 bases from J, the junction kept 8 bases outside the gene matches. The CDR3, as DNA: TGTGCCAGCAGAGCAACAGGGGTCGGCGAGCAGTACTTC. Translated: CASRATGVGEQYF.

This clone was counted a few times. This chain uses TRBV30 with TRBJ1-3; no definite D call. The germline gives CDR1 GTSNPN, CDR2 SVGIG (reference sequence). Trimming removed 0 bases at V and 0 bases at J, with 6 bases between. This CDR3 is built from 14 residues. The CDR3 DNA follows: TGTGCCTGGAGTGTTTCAGGCTCTGGAAACACCATATATTTT. Residues: CAWSVSGSGNTIYF.

V usage is TRBV6-5 and J usage is TRBJ1-1; no firm D call. Between the trimmed V and J ends, which lost 2 bases and 4 bases, there was a span of 8 bases. Germline CDR1 and CDR2: MNHEY and SVGAGI. The CDR3 totals 13 residues. The CDR3 sequence is CASSYTGSTEAFF. The CDR3, as DNA: TGTGCCAGCAGTTACACGGGATCCACTGAAGCTTTCTTT.

V usage is TRBV19 and J usage is TRBJ1-1; 10 nucleotides line up with TRBD1. The V gene's germline CDR1 is LNHDA and CDR2 SQIVND (reference sequence). This CDR3 has 17 residues. V shed 7 bases, J shed 5 bases, and the junction held 16 bases outside the gene matches. The CDR3, as DNA: TGTGCCAGTATGGGGGACAGGGGTCCCCCCAGTAGGACTGAAGCTTTCTTT. The encoded protein is CASMGDRGPPSRTEAFF.

The chain is built from TRBV3-1 (or the pseudogene TRBV3-2) and TRBJ1-5; the D is unclear. The CDR3 is 15 residues long. V dropped 0 bases and J dropped 4 bases, with 10 bases sitting between them. Germline lookup yields CDR1 LGHDT and CDR2 YNNKEL (reference sequence). CDR3 sequence (DNA): TGTGCCAGCAGCCAAGATCTACAGCCTAATCAGCCCCAGCATTTT. Encoded protein: CASSQDLQPNQPQHF.

This clone was observed once. The chain links TRBV19 to TRBJ1-1; D gene ambiguous. The germline V gene has CDR1 LNHDA and CDR2 SQIVND (reference sequence). The CDR3 is 16 amino acids. V gave up 7 bases and J gave up 1 base, with 19 bases separating them. CDR3 nucleotides: TGTGCCAGTATGTACATTAGGGAGGCCCGGAACACTGAAGCTTTCTTT. Protein product: CASMYIREARNTEAFF.

This chain uses TRBV6-4 with TRBJ1-5; TRBD1 aligns across 9 bases. Germline trimming cut 6 bases from V and 6 bases from J; bases unmatched to any gene: 3. Germline assignment: CDR1 MRHNA and CDR2 SNTAGT. The CDR3 is 13 residues long. The CDR3 nucleotides are TGTGCCAGCAGGGGACAGGGTGCTCAGCCCCAGCATTTT. As protein: CASRGQGAQPQHF.

In its sample, this clone was seen many times. The V and J genes are TRBV27 and TRBJ2-6, with 7 bases matching TRBD1. Germline CDR1 MNHEY, CDR2 SMNVEV (reference sequence). CDR3 length: 17 residues. Trimming at V came to 6 bases and at J to 0 bases, leaving 8 bases not matched to a gene. This CDR3 reads CASRTGQTTSGANVLTF. CDR3 DNA sequence: TGTGCCAGCAGGACGGGACAGACCACCTCTGGGGCCAACGTCCTGACTTTC. Full variable domain (missing parts from reference TRBV27 and TRBJ2-6): EAQVTQNPRYLITVTGKKLTVTCSQNMNHEYMSWYRQDPGLGLRQIYYSMNVEVTDKGDVPEGYKVSRKEKRNFPLILESPSPNQTSLYFCASRTGQTTSGANVLTFGAGSRLTVL.

This clone showed up just a few times. Other nucleotide sequences in the sample specify the same CDR3. This chain connects TRBV2 to TRBJ2-1, with 7 nucleotides matching TRBD2. Germline-derived CDR1 and CDR2 are SNHLY and FYNNEI. J was trimmed by 0 bases and V by 11 bases; bases with no gene match: 4. The CDR3 is 13 amino acids. CDR3 in DNA: TGTGCCCTCGCGGGGGTCTCCTACAATGAGCAGTTCTTC. Translation gives CALAGVSYNEQFF.

The J gene is TRBJ1-1, the V gene TRBV11-2; D ambiguous. Germline assignment: CDR1 SGHAT and CDR2 FQNNGV. The CDR3 covers 14 residues. V lost 5 bases to trimming and J lost 0 bases, with 10 bases between them. In DNA form, the CDR3 reads TGTGCCAGCAGCCTCGGGAGGATGAACACTGAAGCTTTCTTT. Encoded protein: CASSLGRMNTEAFF.